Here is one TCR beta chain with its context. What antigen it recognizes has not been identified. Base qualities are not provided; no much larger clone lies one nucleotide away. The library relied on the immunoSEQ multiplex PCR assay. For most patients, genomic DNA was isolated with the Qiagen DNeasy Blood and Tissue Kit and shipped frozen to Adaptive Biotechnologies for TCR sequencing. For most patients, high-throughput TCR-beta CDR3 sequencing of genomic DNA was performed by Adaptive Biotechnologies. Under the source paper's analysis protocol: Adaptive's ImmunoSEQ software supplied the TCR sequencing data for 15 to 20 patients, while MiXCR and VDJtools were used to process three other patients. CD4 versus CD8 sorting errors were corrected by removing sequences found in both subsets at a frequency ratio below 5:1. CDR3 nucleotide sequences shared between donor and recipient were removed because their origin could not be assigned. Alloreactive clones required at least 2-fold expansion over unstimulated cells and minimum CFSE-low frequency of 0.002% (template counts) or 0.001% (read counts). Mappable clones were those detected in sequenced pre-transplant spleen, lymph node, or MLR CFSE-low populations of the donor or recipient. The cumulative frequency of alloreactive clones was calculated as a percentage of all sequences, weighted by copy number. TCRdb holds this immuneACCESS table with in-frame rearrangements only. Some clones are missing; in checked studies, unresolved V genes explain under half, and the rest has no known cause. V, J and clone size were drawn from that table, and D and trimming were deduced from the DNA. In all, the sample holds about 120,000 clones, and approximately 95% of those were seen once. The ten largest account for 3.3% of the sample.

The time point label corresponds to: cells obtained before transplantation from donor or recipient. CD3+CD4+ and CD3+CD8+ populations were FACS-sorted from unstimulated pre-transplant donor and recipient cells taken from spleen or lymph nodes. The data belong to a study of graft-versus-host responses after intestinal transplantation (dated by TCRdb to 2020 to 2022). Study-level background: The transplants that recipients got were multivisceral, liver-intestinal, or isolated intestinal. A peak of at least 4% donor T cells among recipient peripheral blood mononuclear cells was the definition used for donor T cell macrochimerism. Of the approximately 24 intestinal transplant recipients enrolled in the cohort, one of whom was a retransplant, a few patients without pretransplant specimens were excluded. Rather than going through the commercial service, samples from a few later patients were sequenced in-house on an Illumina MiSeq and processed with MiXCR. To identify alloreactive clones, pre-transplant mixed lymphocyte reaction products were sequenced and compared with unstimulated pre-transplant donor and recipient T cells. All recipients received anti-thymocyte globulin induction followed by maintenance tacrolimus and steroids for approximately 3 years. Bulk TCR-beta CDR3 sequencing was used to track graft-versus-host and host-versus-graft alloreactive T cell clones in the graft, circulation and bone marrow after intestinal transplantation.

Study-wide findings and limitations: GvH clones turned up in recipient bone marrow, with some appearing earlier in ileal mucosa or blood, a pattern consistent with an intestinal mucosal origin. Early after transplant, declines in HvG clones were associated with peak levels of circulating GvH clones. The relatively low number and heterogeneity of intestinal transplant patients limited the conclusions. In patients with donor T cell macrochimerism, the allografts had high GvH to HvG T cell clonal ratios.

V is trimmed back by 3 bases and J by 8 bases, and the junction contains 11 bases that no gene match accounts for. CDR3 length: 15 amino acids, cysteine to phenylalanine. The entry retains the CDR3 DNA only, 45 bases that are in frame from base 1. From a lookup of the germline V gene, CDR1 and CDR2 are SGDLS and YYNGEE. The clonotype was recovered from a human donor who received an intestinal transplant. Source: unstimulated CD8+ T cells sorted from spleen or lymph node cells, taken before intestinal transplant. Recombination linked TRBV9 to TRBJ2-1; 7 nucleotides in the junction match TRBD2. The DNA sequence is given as TGTGCCAGCAGCGAACGCGGGAGAAGGATCGATGAGCAGTTCTTC. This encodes CASSERGRRIDEQFF. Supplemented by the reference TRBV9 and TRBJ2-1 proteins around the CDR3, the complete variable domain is DSGVTQTPKHLITATGQRVTLRCSPRSGDLSVYWYQQSLDQGLQFLIQYYNGEERAKGNILERFSAQQFPDLHSELNLSSLELGDSALYFCASSERGRRIDEQFFGPGTRLTVL.